Listed here are 24 T cell receptor beta chains from one sample, sequenced in a study of blood T cell repertoires in COVID-19. Sequencing used immunoSEQ multiplex PCR; TCRdb keeps in-frame clones, though not all of them. The sample records 220,000 or so clones, roughly 80% being singletons. Material: peripheral blood. These TCRs come from an elderly woman with COVID-19, enrolled during active disease.

CDR3: CASSASTGVDTEAFF. In nucleotides, the CDR3 is TGTGCCAGCAGCGCGTCGACAGGGGTTGACACTGAAGCTTTCTTT. The chain uses TRBV28 and TRBJ1-1, with 8 positions matching TRBD1. Germline V gene sequence: CDR1 MDHEN, CDR2 SYDVKM. V was clipped by 6 bases and J by 3 bases; unmatched bases: 9. The CDR3 contains 15 residues.

V is TRBV14 and J is TRBJ2-5; 14 bases line up with TRBD2. The CDR3 spans 17 residues. With V trimmed by 3 bases and J by 5 bases, 8 bases remained unmatched. Germline values: CDR1 SGHDN, CDR2 FVKESK. The CDR3 nucleotides are TGTGCCAGCAGCCATGGACTAGCGGGAGGCCCTCAGGAGACCCAGTACTTC. Its translation is CASSHGLAGGPQETQYF.

This clone has a single count. V and J are TRBV4-1 and TRBJ2-7; no definite D call. Trimming pared 6 bases from V and 2 bases from J, leaving 14 bases between. Germline CDR1 MGHRA, CDR2 YSYEKL. The CDR3 is 14 amino acids. CDR3 DNA: TGCGCCAGCAGTATCCTGACTGGAACCTACGAGCAGTACTTC. Translating gives CASSILTGTYEQYF.

This CDR3 reads CASSRGQGIGYTF. The CDR3 region has the DNA TGTGCCAGCAGCCGGGGACAGGGGATAGGCTACACCTTC. The chain couples TRBV12-3 or TRBV12-4 to TRBJ1-2; 10 bases line up with TRBD1. Trimming took 6 bases from V and 8 from J; bases not matched to a gene: 6. CDR3 length: 13 residues.

The chain links TRBV4-1 to TRBJ1-2; 8 nucleotides match TRBD1. Per the germline V gene, CDR1 is MGHRA and CDR2 is YSYEKL. The CDR3 runs to 15 residues. Unmatched junction bases numbered 4, after V lost 3 bases and J lost 1 base. The CDR3: CASSQPDRVNYGYTF. In DNA form, the CDR3 reads TGCGCCAGCAGCCAGCCGGACAGGGTTAACTATGGCTACACCTTC.

The J gene is TRBJ1-2, the V gene TRBV19, with 10 nucleotides matching TRBD1. Germline V CDR1 and CDR2: LNHDA, SQIVND (reference sequence). V dropped 7 bases and J dropped 8; count of bases not matched to a gene: 13. The CDR3 contains 15 residues. CDR3 sequence (DNA): TGTGCCAGTAATCCGAACGAAGGGACAGGGGTCGGCTACACCTTC. Its protein is CASNPNEGTGVGYTF.

This CDR3 is CASSFPGREGGYTF. The CDR3 bases are TGCGCCAGCAGCTTCCCGGGCAGGGAGGGTGGCTACACCTTC. The chain has TRBV5-1 and TRBJ1-2, with D perhaps matching TRBD1 (5 bases). CDR1 and CDR2 from the germline V gene are SGHRS and YFSETQ. This CDR3 has 14 residues. Trimming cost V 2 bases and J 7 bases, with 15 bases left between them.

V gene TRBV7-9 combines with J gene TRBJ1-1; 7 bases match TRBD1. This CDR3 spans 13 amino acids. CDR1 is SEHNR and CDR2 is FQNEAQ in the germline V gene (reference sequence). Trimming at V came to 5 bases and at J to 3 bases, leaving 3 bases not matched to a gene. The CDR3 DNA is TGTGCCAGCAGCCGGACAGGCGACACTGAAGCTTTCTTT. It is translated as CASSRTGDTEAFF.

This clone occurred once. The rearrangement joins TRBV6-4 to TRBJ1-2; D is undetermined. Trimming shortened V by 7 bases and J by 1 base, and 16 bases separated the two germline ends. Germline lookup yields CDR1 MRHNA and CDR2 SNTAGT. The CDR3 length is 15 residues. For the CDR3, the DNA is TGTGCCAGCAAAGAGCGGTCAGATAGTAACTATGGCTACACCTTC. This translates into CASKERSDSNYGYTF.

The rearrangement uses TRBV12-5 and TRBJ2-3, with 14 bases that match TRBD2. The V gene's germline CDR1 is LGHNT and CDR2 FRNRAP. The V gene end was trimmed by 5 bases and the J gene end by 4 bases; junction bases not matched to a gene: 2. The CDR3 consists of 15 residues. In DNA form, the CDR3 reads TGTGCTAGTGGTGCGGGACTAGCGGGGGCAGATACGCAGTATTTT. Its translation is CASGAGLAGADTQYF.

J is TRBJ1-1 and V is TRBV5-1, with a possible D match to TRBD1 (6 bases). The CDR3 loop spans 14 amino acids. Germline values: CDR1 SGHRS, CDR2 YFSETQ. Trimming removed 6 bases from V and 5 bases from J, with 17 bases in between. The DNA for the CDR3 is TGCGCCAGCAAAACGGCAGGGGTCGGAACTGAAGCTTTCTTT. Translated, it gives CASKTAGVGTEAFF.

The chain joins TRBV9 to TRBJ2-1; D unresolved. The CDR3 sequence is 12 residues long. Trimming stripped 2 bases from V and 4 bases from J, with 4 bases between. Germline-derived CDR1 and CDR2 are SGDLS and YYNGEE. The CDR3 loop reads CASSVSYNEQFF. CDR3 sequence (DNA): TGTGCCAGCAGCGTCTCGTACAATGAGCAGTTCTTC.

This chain uses TRBV28 with TRBJ2-7; D is possibly TRBD1 (6 bases). Trimming removed 3 bases at V and 0 bases at J, with 12 bases between. The CDR3 is 15 amino acids. Looked up from germline, CDR1 is MDHEN and CDR2 is SYDVKM. This CDR3 reads CASSLTGTPSYEQYF. The CDR3 DNA reads as TGTGCCAGCAGTTTGACCGGGACACCCTCCTACGAGCAGTACTTC.

The J gene is TRBJ2-1, the V gene TRBV7-3; 7 nucleotides match TRBD2. V lost 6 bases and J lost 5; bases outside the gene matches: 10. CDR1 is SGHTA, CDR2 FQGTGA, per germline. The CDR3 sequence is 15 residues long. This CDR3 is CASSQSTSAHNEQFF. The DNA of the CDR3 is TGTGCCAGCAGTCAAAGCACTAGCGCTCACAATGAGCAGTTCTTC.

The CDR3 is CAISSQMNTEAFF. Here the CDR3 DNA reads TGTGCCATCAGTTCCCAGATGAACACTGAAGCTTTCTTT. This chain connects TRBV10-3 to TRBJ1-1, with D uncertain. The CDR3 consists of 13 residues. Looked up from germline, CDR1 is ENHRY and CDR2 is SYGVKD. V gave up 5 bases and J gave up 0 bases, with 7 bases separating them.

The chain has TRBV18 and TRBJ1-2, with a tentative D call TRBD1 (5 bases). Trimming pared 0 bases from V and 3 bases from J, leaving 11 bases between. The germline V gene encodes CDR1 KGHSH and CDR2 LQKENI. The length of the CDR3 is 15 residues. CDR3: CASSPPSGNHYGYTF. The DNA for the CDR3 is TGTGCCAGCTCACCACCATCAGGGAACCACTATGGCTACACCTTC.

This rearrangement joins TRBV19 to TRBJ2-7, with no clear D. Looked up from germline, CDR1 is LNHDA and CDR2 is SQIVND (reference sequence). V was clipped by 0 bases and J by 0 bases, with 9 bases between them. The CDR3 has 15 residues. CDR3: CASSIDRRHSYEQYF. The CDR3 region has the DNA TGTGCCAGTAGTATAGATCGAAGACACTCCTACGAGCAGTACTTC.

V and J are TRBV7-3 and TRBJ2-3; the match to TRBD2 covers 9 bases. Germline V lookup: CDR1 SGHTA, CDR2 FQGTGA. The CDR3 covers 16 residues. V lost 3 bases and J lost 0; bases outside the gene matches: 4. CDR3: CASSFSSGTSTDTQYF. The CDR3 coding sequence is TGTGCCAGCAGCTTCTCTAGCGGGACTAGCACAGATACGCAGTATTTT.

The gene calls are TRBV7-2 and TRBJ2-7; D possibly corresponds to TRBD2 (5 bases). CDR1 SGHTA and CDR2 FQGNSA come from the germline V gene. Trimming removed 5 bases at V and 4 bases at J, with 15 bases between. The CDR3 sequence is 14 residues long. The CDR3 DNA is TGTGCCAGCAGCCCCCCGCGGGCCTTTTACGAGCAGTACTTC. This encodes CASSPPRAFYEQYF. Variable domain in full (rest from reference TRBV7-2 and TRBJ2-7): GAGVSQSPSNKVTEKGKDVELRCDPISGHTALYWYRQSLGQGLEFLIYFQGNSAPDKSGLPSDRFSAERTGGSVSTLTIQRTQQEDSAVYLCASSPPRAFYEQYFGPGTRLTVT.

This rearrangement joins TRBV28 to TRBJ2-3; possible D gene TRBD1, 5 bases. The CDR3 loop spans 15 amino acids. Germline loops: CDR1 MDHEN, CDR2 SYDVKM. V was clipped by 4 bases and J by 2 bases, with 13 bases between them. CDR3 region: CASSSSGHLTDTQYF. CDR3 coding DNA: TGTGCCAGCAGTTCCTCCGGACACCTCACAGATACGCAGTATTTT.

This clone was recorded once. The chain recombines TRBV28 with TRBJ1-1; D unresolved. Germline CDR1 MDHEN, CDR2 SYDVKM. With 8 bases removed from V and 7 bases from J, the gap between germline ends came to 17 bases. The CDR3 has 13 residues. The CDR3 DNA follows: TGTGCCAGCCGCCCTAGTAGGATTGTTGAAGCTTTCTTT. Translated, it gives CASRPSRIVEAFF.

This clone turned up a few times. J is TRBJ2-4 and V is TRBV5-1; D might be TRBD2 (6 bases). Looked up from germline, CDR1 is SGHRS and CDR2 is YFSETQ. Trimming cost V 2 bases and J 5 bases, with 11 bases left between them. CDR3 size: 14 residues. CDR3 in amino acids: CASSFGGSQNIQYF. CDR3 in DNA: TGCGCCAGCAGCTTCGGGGGATCTCAAAACATTCAGTACTTC.

The rearrangement joins TRBV11-2 to TRBJ1-4; D is uncertain. With 1 base removed from V and 8 bases from J, the gap between germline ends came to 11 bases. This CDR3 has 14 residues. Looked up from germline, CDR1 is SGHAT and CDR2 is FQNNGV. This CDR3 is CASSLGRKVEKLFF. CDR3 nucleotide sequence: TGTGCCAGCAGCTTAGGGCGGAAGGTGGAAAAACTGTTTTTT.

Remarks on this clone: The same CDR3 arises from other DNA sequences in this sample as well. The chain links TRBV18 to TRBJ1-2; D ambiguous. This CDR3 region has 13 residues. V lost 2 bases and J 1 base, leaving 5 bases between the germline ends. From germline, CDR1 is KGHSH and CDR2 LQKENI. The CDR3 protein is CASSPTVNYGYTF. CDR3 nucleotide sequence: TGTGCCAGCTCACCAACGGTTAACTATGGCTACACCTTC. Full variable domain (missing parts from reference TRBV18 and TRBJ1-2): NAGVMQNPRHLVRRRGQEARLRCSPMKGHSHVYWYRQLPEEGLKFMVYLQKENIIDESGMPKERFSAEFPKEGPSILRIQQVVRGDSAAYFCASSPTVNYGYTFGSGTRLTVV.